The text below deals with one TCR beta chain. Trimming at V came to 5 bases and at J to 8 bases, leaving 9 bases not matched to a gene. The CDR3 consists of 15 residues. CDR1 LNHDA and CDR2 SQIVND come from the germline V gene (reference sequence). Original processing methods: Reference gene primers were amplified, and this amplification served to estimate nucleated cell counts. Profiling relied on immunoSEQ multiplex PCR, and the TCRdb table lists in-frame clones only, not all of them. The DNA gave D and trimming, while V, J and clone size come from that table. The sample gives 140,000 or so clones, 80% to 85% of which show up once; around 8% is in the top ten. The source of the sample is a study of blood T cell repertoires in COVID-19.

V usage is TRBV19 and J usage is TRBJ1-4; 9 positions match TRBD1. The sample was peripheral blood. This receptor was identified in a human donor in a cohort sampled during active COVID-19. CDR3 DNA: TGTGCCAGTAGTGCCCGGGACAGGGTAGGAGAAAAACTGTTTTTT. This translates into CASSARDRVGEKLFF. The whole variable domain, filled in from reference TRBV19 and TRBJ1-4, reads DGGITQSPKYLFRKEGQNVTLSCEQNLNHDAMYWYRQDPGQGLRLIYYSQIVNDFQKGDIAEGYSVSREKKESFPLTVTSAQKNPTAFYLCASSARDRVGEKLFFGSGTQLSVL.